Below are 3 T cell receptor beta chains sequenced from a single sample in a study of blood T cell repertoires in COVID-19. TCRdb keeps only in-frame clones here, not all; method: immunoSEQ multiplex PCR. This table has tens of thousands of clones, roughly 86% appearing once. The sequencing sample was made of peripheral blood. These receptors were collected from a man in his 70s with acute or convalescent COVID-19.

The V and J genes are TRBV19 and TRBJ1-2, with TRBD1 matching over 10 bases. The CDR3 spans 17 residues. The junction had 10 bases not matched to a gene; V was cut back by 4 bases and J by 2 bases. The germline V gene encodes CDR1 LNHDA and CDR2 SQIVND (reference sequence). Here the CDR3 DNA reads TGTGCCAGTAGTAGGGACAGGGGCGGTCGAGGGAACTATGGCTACACCTTC. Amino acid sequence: CASSRDRGGRGNYGYTF.

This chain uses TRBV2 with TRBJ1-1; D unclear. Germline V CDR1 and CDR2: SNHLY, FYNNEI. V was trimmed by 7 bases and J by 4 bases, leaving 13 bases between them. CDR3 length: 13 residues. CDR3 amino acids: CASTPGEPTEAFF. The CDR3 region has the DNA TGTGCCAGCACCCCCGGGGAACCCACTGAAGCTTTCTTT.

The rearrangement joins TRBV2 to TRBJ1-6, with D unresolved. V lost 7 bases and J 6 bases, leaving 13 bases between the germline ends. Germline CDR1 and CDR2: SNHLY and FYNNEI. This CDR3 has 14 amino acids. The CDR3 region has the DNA TGTGCCAGCATGGTTGAGAATGTTAATTCACCCCTCCACTTT. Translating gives CASMVENVNSPLHF.